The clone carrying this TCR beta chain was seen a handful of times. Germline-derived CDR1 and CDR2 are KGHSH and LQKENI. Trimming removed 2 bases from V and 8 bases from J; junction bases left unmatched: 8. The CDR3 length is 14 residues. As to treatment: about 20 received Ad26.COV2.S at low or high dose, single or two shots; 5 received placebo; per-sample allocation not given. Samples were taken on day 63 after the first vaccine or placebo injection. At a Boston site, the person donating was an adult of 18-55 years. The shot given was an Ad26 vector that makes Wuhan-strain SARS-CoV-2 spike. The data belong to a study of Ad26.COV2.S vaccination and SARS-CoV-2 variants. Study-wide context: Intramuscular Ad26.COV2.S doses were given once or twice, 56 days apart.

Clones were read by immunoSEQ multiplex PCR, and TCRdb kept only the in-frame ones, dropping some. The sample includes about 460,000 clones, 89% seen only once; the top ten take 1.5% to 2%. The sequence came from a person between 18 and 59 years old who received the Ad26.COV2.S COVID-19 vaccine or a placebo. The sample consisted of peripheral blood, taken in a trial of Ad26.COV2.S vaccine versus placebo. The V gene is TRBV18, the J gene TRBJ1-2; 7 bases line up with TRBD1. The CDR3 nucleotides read TGTGCCAGCTCACCAGGACAGGCGTCGGAGGGCTACACCTTC. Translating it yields CASSPGQASEGYTF.